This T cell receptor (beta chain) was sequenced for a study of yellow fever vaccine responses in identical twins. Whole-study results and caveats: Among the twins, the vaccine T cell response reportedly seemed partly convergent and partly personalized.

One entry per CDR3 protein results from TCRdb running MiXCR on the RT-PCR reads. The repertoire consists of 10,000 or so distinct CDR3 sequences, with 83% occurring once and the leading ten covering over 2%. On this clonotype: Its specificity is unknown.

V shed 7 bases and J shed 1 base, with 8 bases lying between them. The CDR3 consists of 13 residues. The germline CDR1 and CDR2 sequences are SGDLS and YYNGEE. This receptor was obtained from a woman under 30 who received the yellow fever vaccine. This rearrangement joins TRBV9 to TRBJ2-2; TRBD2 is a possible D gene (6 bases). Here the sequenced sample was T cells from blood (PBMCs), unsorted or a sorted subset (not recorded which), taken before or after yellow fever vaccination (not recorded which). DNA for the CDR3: TGTGCCAGCGGCGGGAAGAACACCGGGGAGCTGTTTTTT. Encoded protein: CASGGKNTGELFF.